The text below deals with one T cell receptor (beta chain). Its target is not known. Multiplex touch-down PCR amplified TRB using TRB-A and TRB-B pools in one tube. TCRdb re-called the multiplex PCR reads; one entry per CDR3 protein, DNA not given. This sample's table has about 8,400 distinct CDR3 sequences. TRB was amplified from 250 ng of peripheral blood genomic DNA per sample. The data originate from a study of T cell clusters in autoimmune cytopenias. Study-wide results and limits: Active autoimmune hepatitis patients had around 3-fold fewer exclusive TRB clusters than healthy donors. TRB repertoire shifts in secondary cytopenia and chronic lymphocytic leukemia mostly reflected lymphoma, not autoimmunity. The T cell clusters were defined only in silico, without experimental functional validation. No cluster-lack signature appeared between secondary cytopenia and chronic lymphocytic leukemia patients, apparently due to lymphoma masking.

The CDR3 sequence is 15 residues long. The V gene's germline CDR1 is SEHNR and CDR2 FQNEAQ (reference sequence). Material for sequencing was peripheral blood. The receptor comes from a human donor with an autoimmune cytopenia or autoimmune hepatitis (not recorded which). This rearrangement joins TRBV7-9 to TRBJ1-5; the TCRdb D gene call, TRBD1, has no DNA to confirm it. The CDR3 loop reads CASSVSAPGPQPQHF.